This T cell receptor beta chain was captured by sequencing in a study of cytomegalovirus exposure and HLA in healthy donors. Primers for the PCR totalled 60 Vbeta and 13 Jbeta. The data were produced by immunoSEQ multiplex PCR, yet TCRdb's version contains in-frame clones alone and is incomplete. The sample lists about 85,000 clones, approximately 80% occurring once. The CDR3 spans 17 residues. V shed 3 bases and J shed 0 bases, with 15 bases lying between them. Per germline, CDR1 LNHDA and CDR2 SQIVND (reference sequence). This receptor was identified in a woman between 50 and 59 years old in good health and CMV-seropositive. The chain recombines TRBV19 with TRBJ1-5, with no clear D. Source material: PBMCs. The CDR3 sequence is CASSIWPSGYSNQPQHF. CDR3 bases: TGTGCCAGTAGTATTTGGCCCAGCGGATATAGCAATCAGCCCCAGCATTTT.